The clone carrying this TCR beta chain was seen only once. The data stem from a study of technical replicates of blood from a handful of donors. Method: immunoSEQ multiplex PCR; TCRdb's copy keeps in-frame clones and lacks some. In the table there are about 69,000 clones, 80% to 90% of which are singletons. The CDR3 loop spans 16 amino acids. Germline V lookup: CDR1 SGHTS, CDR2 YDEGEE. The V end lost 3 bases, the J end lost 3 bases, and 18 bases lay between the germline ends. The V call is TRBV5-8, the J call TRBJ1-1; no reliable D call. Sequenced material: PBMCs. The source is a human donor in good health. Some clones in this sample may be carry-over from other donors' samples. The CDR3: CASSSGRGNVYTEAFF. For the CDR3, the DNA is TGTGCCAGCAGCTCCGGACGGGGTAACGTGTACACTGAAGCTTTCTTT.